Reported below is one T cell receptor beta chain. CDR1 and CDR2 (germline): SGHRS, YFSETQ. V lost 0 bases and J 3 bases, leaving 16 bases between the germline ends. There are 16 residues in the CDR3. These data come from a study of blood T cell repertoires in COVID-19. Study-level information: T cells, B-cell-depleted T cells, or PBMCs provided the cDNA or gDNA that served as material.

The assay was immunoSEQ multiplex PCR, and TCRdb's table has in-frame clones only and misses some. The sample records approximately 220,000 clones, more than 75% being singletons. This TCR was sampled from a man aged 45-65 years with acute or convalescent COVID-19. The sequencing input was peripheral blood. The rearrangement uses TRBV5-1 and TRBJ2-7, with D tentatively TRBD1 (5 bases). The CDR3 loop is CASSLASTALNYEQYF. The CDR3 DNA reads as TGCGCCAGCAGCTTGGCCTCGACAGCCCTCAACTACGAGCAGTACTTC.